This T cell receptor beta chain appears in the sequencing data of a study of cytomegalovirus exposure and HLA in healthy donors. Study observations and caveats: Presence/absence comparisons presumed near-even sequencing depth among donors. V- and J-gene trimming in TCR beta was tied to a missense DCLRE1C variant by an analysis performed later.

As regards this clone: Its cognate antigen is unknown. Its ends do not fully match the called genes, so a read error is possible.

The germline gives CDR1 LNHNV, CDR2 YYDKDF (reference sequence). The CDR3 has 16 amino acids. 13 Jbeta primers and 60 Vbeta primers were used for the PCR. TCRdb's copy holds only in-frame clones and misses some; the assay was immunoSEQ multiplex PCR. Counted here are some 200,000 clones, 65% to 90% occurring once; the ten biggest clones make up approximately 1.5%. This clonotype was obtained from a girl aged 5 to 17 in good health and CMV-seronegative. Sequenced sample: PBMCs. The chain employs TRBV15 and TRBJ1-3; D may be TRBD1 (6 bases). CDR3 sequence reads: CATSRGTALAGNTIYF. The DNA of the CDR3 is TGTGCCACCAGCAGAGGGACAGCTCTCGCTGGGAACACCATATATTTT. Based on the CDR3 plus reference TRBV15 and TRBJ1-3, the full variable domain is DAMVIQNPRYQVTQFGKPVTLSCSQTLNHNVMYWYQQKSSQAPKLLFHYYDKDFNNEADTPDNFQSRRPNTSFCFLDIRSPGLGDTAMYLCATSRGTALAGNTIYFGEGSWLTVV.